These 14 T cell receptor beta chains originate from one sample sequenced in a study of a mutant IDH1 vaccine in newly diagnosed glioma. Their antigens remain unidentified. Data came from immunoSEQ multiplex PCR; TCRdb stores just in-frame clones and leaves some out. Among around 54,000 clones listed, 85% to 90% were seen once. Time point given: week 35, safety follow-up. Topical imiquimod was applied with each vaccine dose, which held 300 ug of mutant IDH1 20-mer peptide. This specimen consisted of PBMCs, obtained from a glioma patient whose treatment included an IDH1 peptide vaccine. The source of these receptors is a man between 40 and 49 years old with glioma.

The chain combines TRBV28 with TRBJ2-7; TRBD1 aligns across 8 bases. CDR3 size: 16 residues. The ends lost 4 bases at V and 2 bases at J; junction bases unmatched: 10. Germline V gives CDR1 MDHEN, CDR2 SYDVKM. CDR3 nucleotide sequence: TGTGCCAGCAGTTATCGACCGGGACAGGCCACCTACGAGCAGTACTTC. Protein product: CASSYRPGQATYEQYF.

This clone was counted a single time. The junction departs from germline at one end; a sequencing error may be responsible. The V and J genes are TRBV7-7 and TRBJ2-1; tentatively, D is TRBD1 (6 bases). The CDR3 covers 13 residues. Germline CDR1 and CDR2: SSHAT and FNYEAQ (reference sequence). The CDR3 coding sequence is TGTGCTAGCAGTTTTGACAGGAACAATGAGCAGTTCTTC. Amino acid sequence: CASSFDRNNEQFF.

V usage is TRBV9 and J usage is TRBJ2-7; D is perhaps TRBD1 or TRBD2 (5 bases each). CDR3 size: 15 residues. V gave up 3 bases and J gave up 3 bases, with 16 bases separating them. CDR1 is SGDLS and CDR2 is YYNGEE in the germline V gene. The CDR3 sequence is CASSAGTGKSYEQYF. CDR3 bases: TGTGCCAGCAGCGCAGGGACGGGTAAGAGCTACGAGCAGTACTTC.

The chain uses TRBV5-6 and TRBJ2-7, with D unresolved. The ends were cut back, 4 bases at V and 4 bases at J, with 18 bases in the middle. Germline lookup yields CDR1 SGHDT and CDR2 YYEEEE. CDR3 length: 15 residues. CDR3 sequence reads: CASSLGSLSTYEQYF. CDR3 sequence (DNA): TGTGCCAGCAGCCTTGGTAGCCTGTCGACGTACGAGCAGTACTTC.

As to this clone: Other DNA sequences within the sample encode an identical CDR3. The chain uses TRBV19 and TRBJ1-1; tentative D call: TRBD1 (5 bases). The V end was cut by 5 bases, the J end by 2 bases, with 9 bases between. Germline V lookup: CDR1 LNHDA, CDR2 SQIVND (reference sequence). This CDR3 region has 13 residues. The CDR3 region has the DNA TGTGCCAGTAGTCCCGGGGGAAACACTGAAGCTTTCTTT. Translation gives CASSPGGNTEAFF.

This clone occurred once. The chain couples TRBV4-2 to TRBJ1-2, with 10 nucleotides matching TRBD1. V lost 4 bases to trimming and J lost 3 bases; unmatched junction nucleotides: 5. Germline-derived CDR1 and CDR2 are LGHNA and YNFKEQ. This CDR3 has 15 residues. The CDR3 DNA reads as TGTGCCAGCAGCCCCCAGGACAGGGGGGACTATGGCTACACCTTC. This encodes CASSPQDRGDYGYTF.

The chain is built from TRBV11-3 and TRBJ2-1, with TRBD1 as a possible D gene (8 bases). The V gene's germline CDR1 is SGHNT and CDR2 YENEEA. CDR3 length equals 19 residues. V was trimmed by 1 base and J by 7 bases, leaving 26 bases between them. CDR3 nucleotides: TGTGCCAGCAGCTTAGGGTACGGCAGGGGGCAACTAGCGAGGAATGAGCAGTTCTTC. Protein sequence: CASSLGYGRGQLARNEQFF.

The CDR3 is CASSTRDYEQYF. DNA for the CDR3: TGTGCCAGTAGTACCAGAGACTACGAGCAGTACTTC. V and J are TRBV19 and TRBJ2-7; D unclear. This CDR3 is built from 12 residues. From germline, CDR1 is LNHDA and CDR2 SQIVND (reference sequence). The V end was cut by 4 bases, the J end by 3 bases, with 7 bases between.

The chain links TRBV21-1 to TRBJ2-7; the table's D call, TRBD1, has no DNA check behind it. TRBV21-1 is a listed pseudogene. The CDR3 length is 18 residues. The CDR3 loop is CASSTFNSRDRGPYEQYF. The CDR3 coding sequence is TGTGCCAGCAGCACGTTTAACTCCCGGGACAGGGGGCCCTACGAGCAGTACTTC.

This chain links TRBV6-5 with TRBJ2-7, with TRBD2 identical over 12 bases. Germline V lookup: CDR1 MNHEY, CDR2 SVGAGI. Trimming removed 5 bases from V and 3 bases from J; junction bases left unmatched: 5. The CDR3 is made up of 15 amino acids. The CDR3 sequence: CASSMGTSGFYEQYF. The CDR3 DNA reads TGTGCCAGCAGTATGGGGACTAGCGGGTTCTACGAGCAGTACTTC.

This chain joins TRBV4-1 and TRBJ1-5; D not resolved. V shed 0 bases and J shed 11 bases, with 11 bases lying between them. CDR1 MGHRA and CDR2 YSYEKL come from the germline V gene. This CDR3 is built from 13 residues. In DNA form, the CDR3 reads TGCGCCAGCAGCCAAGATCCCCGGTGGACCCAGCATTTT. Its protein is CASSQDPRWTQHF.

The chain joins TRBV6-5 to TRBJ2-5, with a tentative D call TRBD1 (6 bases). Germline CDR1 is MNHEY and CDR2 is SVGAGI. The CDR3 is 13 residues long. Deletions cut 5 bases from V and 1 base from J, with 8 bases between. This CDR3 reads CASSQDSQETQYF. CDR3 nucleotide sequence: TGTGCCAGCAGTCAGGACAGCCAAGAGACCCAGTACTTC.

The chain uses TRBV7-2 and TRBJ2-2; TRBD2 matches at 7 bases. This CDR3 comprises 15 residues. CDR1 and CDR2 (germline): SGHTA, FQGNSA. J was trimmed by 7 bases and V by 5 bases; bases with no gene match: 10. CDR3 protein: CASSSGTTLDGELFF. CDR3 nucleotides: TGTGCCAGCAGCAGCGGGACGACCCTAGACGGGGAGCTGTTTTTT.

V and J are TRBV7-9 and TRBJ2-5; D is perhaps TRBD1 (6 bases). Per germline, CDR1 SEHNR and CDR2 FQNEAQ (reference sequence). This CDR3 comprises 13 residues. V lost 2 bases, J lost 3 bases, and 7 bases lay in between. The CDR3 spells CASSLPGEETQYF. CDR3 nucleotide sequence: TGTGCCAGCAGCTTACCAGGGGAAGAGACCCAGTACTTC.